The 4 T cell receptor beta chains in this list originate from one sample, sequenced in a study of blood T cell repertoires in COVID-19. Assay used: immunoSEQ multiplex PCR; TCRdb lists only in-frame clones, some missing. The sample has about 36,000 clones, less than 95% seen once. The material sequenced was peripheral blood. The receptors shown here come from a human donor in a cohort sampled during active COVID-19.

The chain recombines TRBV28 with TRBJ2-5; 7 nucleotides line up with TRBD2. Looked up from germline, CDR1 is MDHEN and CDR2 is SYDVKM. The CDR3 loop spans 17 amino acids. V shed 3 bases and J 2 bases; nucleotides not matched to a gene: 12. CDR3 bases: TGTGCCAGCAGTTTGAGATATGGCCGGGGGGATCAAGAGACCCAGTACTTC. It codes for CASSLRYGRGDQETQYF. The variable domain in full, with the rest retrieved from reference TRBV28 and TRBJ2-5, is DVKVTQSSRYLVKRTGEKVFLECVQDMDHENMFWYRQDPGLGLRLIYFSYDVKMKEKGDIPEGYSVSREKKERFSLILESASTNQTSMYLCASSLRYGRGDQETQYFGPGTRLLVL.

This chain uses TRBV7-8 with TRBJ2-7; 12 nucleotides match TRBD2. Looked up from germline, CDR1 is SGHVS and CDR2 is FQNEAQ. V dropped 5 bases and J dropped 6; count of bases not matched to a gene: 11. The CDR3 extends over 16 amino acids. CDR3 protein: CASSRNNLAGGLEQYF. The CDR3 DNA sequence: TGTGCCAGCAGCCGCAACAACCTAGCGGGAGGGCTCGAGCAGTACTTC.

V and J are TRBV14 and TRBJ2-1, with 7 bases lining up with TRBD2. The CDR3 loop spans 15 amino acids. After removal of 1 base from V and 5 bases from J, the junction contained 5 bases not matched to a gene. Germline CDR1 reads SGHDN; CDR2 reads FVKESK. The CDR3 reads CASSQAGLSNNEQFF. The CDR3 DNA follows: TGTGCCAGCAGCCAAGCGGGACTATCCAACAATGAGCAGTTCTTC.

The rearrangement uses TRBV6-5 and TRBJ1-2; D perhaps matches TRBD1 (5 bases). Trimming left V 0 bases short and J 8 bases short, with 16 bases between. The CDR3 runs 15 residues. CDR1 is MNHEY, CDR2 SVGAGI, per germline. DNA of the CDR3: TGTGCCAGCAGTTACTCGATTCAGGGTCCCAGGGGCTACACCTTC. Translating it yields CASSYSIQGPRGYTF.